This T cell receptor (beta chain) was profiled in a study of blood T cells in healthy people across ages. The second PCR ran 7 to 11 cycles with a sample-barcoded 5' primer and J-beta primers. TCRdb reanalysed the 5' RACE reads using MiXCR and keeps one entry per CDR3 protein. The sample includes about 640,000 distinct CDR3 sequences, approximately 50% of them seen just once. A note on this clonotype: The antigen is undetermined.

The CDR3 runs to 13 residues. V shed 7 bases and J shed 6 bases, with 16 bases lying between them. The germline V gene encodes CDR1 MNHNS and CDR2 SASEGT. Study findings and constraints: The long-lived group displayed more naive CD4+ cells, plus higher diversity, than the aged donors did. With unsorted PBMCs, a conclusive comparison of naive versus antigen-experienced cells was not possible. Expanded clonotype changes were possibly confounded by unknown donor CMV status.

The genes are TRBV6-1 and TRBJ2-7; possibly TRBD1 for D (6 bases). Sequenced input: blood. The TCR sequence derives from a man aged 55 to 70 in good health. The CDR3 sequence is CASIENREGEQYF. The CDR3 nucleotides read TGTGCCAGCATTGAGAACAGGGAAGGCGAGCAGTACTTC.